Shown below are 4 T cell receptor beta chains from a single sample sequenced in a study of blood T cells in healthy people across ages. Through a sample-barcoded 5' primer and a J-beta primer mix, a second PCR was run for about 6 to 11 cycles. From the 5' RACE reads, TCRdb called clonotypes with MiXCR, one entry per CDR3 protein. Of roughly 800,000 distinct CDR3 sequences detected, about 55% appear once; the ten largest clones hold approximately 41%. The sequenced sample consisted of blood. These receptors were collected from a man older than 75 in good health.

V and J are TRBV30 and TRBJ2-5, with TRBD1 identical over 7 bases. The end of the DNA aligns better with TRBJ2-7, so the J call may be wrong. Germline CDR1 is GTSNPN and CDR2 is SVGIG (reference sequence). The CDR3 totals 13 residues. The chain's CDR3 is CAGKRQGGNEQYF. The CDR3 DNA sequence: TGTGCCGGGAAGAGACAGGGTGGGAACGAGCAGTACTTC.

For this clonotype: At one end, the junction sequence differs from germline, possibly due to a read error. J is TRBJ2-6 and V is TRBV20-1; a possible D gene is TRBD1 (5 bases). This CDR3 has 13 residues. Germline V gene sequence: CDR1 DFQATT, CDR2 SNEGSKA (reference sequence). This chain's CDR3 is CSASPSGANVPTF. Here the CDR3 DNA reads TGCAGTGCAAGCCCCTCTGGGGCCAACGTCCCGACTTTC.

The rearrangement uses TRBV20-1 and TRBJ1-6, with TRBD1 matching over 9 bases. The CDR3 covers 14 residues. V lost 7 bases, J lost 7 bases, and 8 bases stayed unmatched. The germline V gene encodes CDR1 DFQATT and CDR2 SNEGSKA (reference sequence). CDR3 DNA sequence: TGCAGTGGGGACAGGGACGATGGCAATTCACCCCTCCACTTT. Translating gives CSGDRDDGNSPLHF.

The rearrangement uses TRBV5-1 and TRBJ2-7; 9 nucleotides match TRBD1. This CDR3 comprises 15 residues. V lost 3 bases to trimming and J lost 2 bases; unmatched junction nucleotides: 6. Per the germline V gene, CDR1 is SGHRS and CDR2 is YFSETQ. The CDR3 protein is CASSSTGGAAYEQYF. The CDR3 DNA reads as TGCGCCAGCAGCTCCACAGGGGGCGCCGCCTACGAGCAGTACTTC.